Presented here are 10 T cell receptor beta chains from one specimen sequenced in a study of pediatric ulcerative colitis. Produced via immunoSEQ multiplex PCR; TCRdb's table is partial and in-frame only. The data show approximately 30,000 clones, roughly four fifths seen once. Sequenced: blood. Source of these receptors: a boy aged 5-17 years with severe ulcerative colitis.

The chain is built from TRBV5-1 and TRBJ1-1; D is uncertain. The V and J ends lost 2 bases and 6 bases respectively, with 20 bases between them. The CDR3 extends over 16 amino acids. Germline V gene data show CDR1 as SGHRS and CDR2 as YFSETQ. CDR3 nucleotides: TGCGCCAGCAGCTTTACCCGATCGGCGGGATCGGCTGAAGCTTTCTTT. Protein sequence: CASSFTRSAGSAEAFF.

The CDR3: CASSLTSGLDYEQYF. The CDR3 region has the DNA TGTGCCAGCAGCTTGACTAGCGGGCTGGACTACGAGCAGTACTTC. The chain links TRBV7-8 to TRBJ2-7; 10 nucleotides match TRBD2. Germline CDR1 reads SGHVS; CDR2 reads FQNEAQ. V gave up 3 bases and J gave up 3 bases; unmatched junction bases: 5. The CDR3 has 15 residues.

The CDR3 DNA reads as TGTGCCAGCTCACAAACGAGAGGGAACACCGGGGAGCTGTTTTTT. Translation: CASSQTRGNTGELFF. The chain couples TRBV18 to TRBJ2-2, with D hard to call. V lost 4 bases, J lost 1 base, and 10 bases lay in between. The CDR3 is 15 amino acids. Looked up from germline, CDR1 is KGHSH and CDR2 is LQKENI.

The gene calls are TRBV6-4 and TRBJ2-1, with D unclear. The CDR3 is made up of 13 amino acids. CDR1 is MRHNA, CDR2 SNTAGT, per germline. V was clipped by 3 bases and J by 3 bases, with 6 bases between them. The CDR3: CASSEDLYNEQFF. CDR3 DNA: TGTGCCAGCAGTGAGGATCTCTACAATGAGCAGTTCTTC.

The gene calls are TRBV6-5 and TRBJ1-1; D ambiguous. The length of the CDR3 is 15 residues. CDR1 is MNHEY and CDR2 is SVGAGI in the germline V gene. V was clipped by 3 bases and J by 1 base, with 12 bases between them. The CDR3 region has the DNA TGTGCCAGCAGTTATTATACGACGGGGAACACTGAAGCTTTCTTT. Translating it yields CASSYYTTGNTEAFF.

V gene TRBV6-1 combines with J gene TRBJ2-7, with 8 bases that match TRBD2. Germline-derived CDR1 and CDR2 are MNHNS and SASEGT. V trimming: 7 bases; J trimming: 0 bases; junction bases outside the gene matches: 8. CDR3 size: 15 residues. CDR3 sequence (DNA): TGTGCCAGCACCGGGGGGGACCGGAGCTCCTACGAGCAGTACTTC. Its translation: CASTGGDRSSYEQYF.

The rearrangement links TRBV9 to TRBJ1-4, with 10 bases fitting TRBD1. Unmatched junction bases numbered 4, after V lost 3 bases and J lost 2 bases. The CDR3 sequence is 16 residues long. From germline, CDR1 is SGDLS and CDR2 YYNGEE. Here the CDR3 reads CASSAGQGLTNEKLFF. CDR3 coding DNA: TGTGCCAGCAGCGCGGGACAGGGGTTGACTAATGAAAAACTGTTTTTT.

The gene calls are TRBV7-3 and TRBJ1-1, with a weak D call TRBD1 (6 bases). The CDR3 runs to 13 residues. From germline, CDR1 is SGHTA and CDR2 FQGTGA. V was clipped by 2 bases and J by 8 bases, with 12 bases between them. The CDR3: CASSLLDGQEAFF. The DNA for the CDR3 is TGTGCCAGCAGCTTATTGGACGGACAGGAAGCTTTCTTT.

The V and J genes are TRBV7-9 and TRBJ1-1; the D gene is possibly TRBD1 (5 bases). There are 16 residues in the CDR3. V dropped 8 bases and J dropped 4 bases, with 23 bases sitting between them. The germline V gene encodes CDR1 SEHNR and CDR2 FQNEAQ (reference sequence). In DNA form, the CDR3 reads TGTGCCAGCGACATACAAACTCGGGGGATGGTCACTGAAGCTTTCTTT. It specifies CASDIQTRGMVTEAFF.

This clone appeared once. The chain is built from TRBV6-6 and TRBJ1-5; TRBD1 agrees at 7 bases. This CDR3 is 15 amino acids long. Germline CDR1 and CDR2: MNHNY and SVGAGI (reference sequence). J gave up 2 bases and V 6 bases, and 7 bases lay outside the gene matches. CDR3 sequence (DNA): TGTGCCAGCAGCTTCGACAGGGATGGCAATCAGCCCCAGCATTTT. Translation: CASSFDRDGNQPQHF.